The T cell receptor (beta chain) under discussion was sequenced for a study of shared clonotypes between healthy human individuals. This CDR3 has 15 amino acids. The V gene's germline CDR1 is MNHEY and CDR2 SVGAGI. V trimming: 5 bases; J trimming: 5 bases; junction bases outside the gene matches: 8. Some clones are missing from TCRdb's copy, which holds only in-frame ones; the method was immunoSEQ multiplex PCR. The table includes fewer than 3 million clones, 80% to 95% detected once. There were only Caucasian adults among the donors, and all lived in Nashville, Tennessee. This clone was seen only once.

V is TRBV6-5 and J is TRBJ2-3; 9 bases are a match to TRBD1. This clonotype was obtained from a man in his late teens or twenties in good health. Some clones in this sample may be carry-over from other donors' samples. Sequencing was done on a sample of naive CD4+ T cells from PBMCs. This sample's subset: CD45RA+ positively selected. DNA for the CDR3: TGTGCCAGCAGTCCGGACAGGGGACGGCTAGATACGCAGTATTTT. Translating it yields CASSPDRGRLDTQYF.